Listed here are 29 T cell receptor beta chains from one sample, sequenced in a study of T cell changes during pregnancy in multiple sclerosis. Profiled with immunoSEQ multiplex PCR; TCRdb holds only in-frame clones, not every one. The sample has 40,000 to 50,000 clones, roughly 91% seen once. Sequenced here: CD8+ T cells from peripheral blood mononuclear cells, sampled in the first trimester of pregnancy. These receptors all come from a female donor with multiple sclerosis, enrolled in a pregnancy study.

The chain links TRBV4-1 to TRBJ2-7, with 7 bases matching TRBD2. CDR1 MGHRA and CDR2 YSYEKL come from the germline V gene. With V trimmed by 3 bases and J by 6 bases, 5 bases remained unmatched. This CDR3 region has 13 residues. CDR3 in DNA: TGCGCCAGCAGCCATGGAACGGGAGGCGAGCAGTACTTC. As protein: CASSHGTGGEQYF.

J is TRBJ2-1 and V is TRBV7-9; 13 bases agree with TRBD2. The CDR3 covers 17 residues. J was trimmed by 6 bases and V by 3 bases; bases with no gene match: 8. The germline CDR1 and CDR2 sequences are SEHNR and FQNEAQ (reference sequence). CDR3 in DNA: TGTGCCAGCAGCTTCCCTACTAGCGGGAGGGCCCTCAATGAGCAGTTCTTC. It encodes CASSFPTSGRALNEQFF.

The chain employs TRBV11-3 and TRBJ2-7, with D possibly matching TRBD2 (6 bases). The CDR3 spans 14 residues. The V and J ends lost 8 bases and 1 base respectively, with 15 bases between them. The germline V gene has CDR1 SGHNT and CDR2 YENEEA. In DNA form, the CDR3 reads TGTGCCAGCGGCGGGGTCGCAACATCCTACGAGCAGTACTTC. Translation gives CASGGVATSYEQYF.

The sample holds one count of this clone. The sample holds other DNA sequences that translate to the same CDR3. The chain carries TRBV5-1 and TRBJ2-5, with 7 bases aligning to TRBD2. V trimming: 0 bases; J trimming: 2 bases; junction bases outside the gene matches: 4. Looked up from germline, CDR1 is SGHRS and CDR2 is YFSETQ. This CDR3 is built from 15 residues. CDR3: CASSLEGGRQETQYF. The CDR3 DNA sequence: TGCGCCAGCAGCTTGGAGGGAGGGAGGCAAGAGACCCAGTACTTC.

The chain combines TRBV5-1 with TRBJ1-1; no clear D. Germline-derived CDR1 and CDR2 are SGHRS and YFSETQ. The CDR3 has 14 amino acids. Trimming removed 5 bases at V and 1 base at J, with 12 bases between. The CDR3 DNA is TGCGCCAGCAGGTTCGGGAATCAGAACACTGAAGCTTTCTTT. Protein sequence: CASRFGNQNTEAFF.

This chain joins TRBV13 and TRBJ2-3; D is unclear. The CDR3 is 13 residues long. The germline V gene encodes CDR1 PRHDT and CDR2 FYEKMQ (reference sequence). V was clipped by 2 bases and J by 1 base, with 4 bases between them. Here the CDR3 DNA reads TGTGCCAGCAGCTTACGGGGCACAGATACGCAGTATTTT. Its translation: CASSLRGTDTQYF.

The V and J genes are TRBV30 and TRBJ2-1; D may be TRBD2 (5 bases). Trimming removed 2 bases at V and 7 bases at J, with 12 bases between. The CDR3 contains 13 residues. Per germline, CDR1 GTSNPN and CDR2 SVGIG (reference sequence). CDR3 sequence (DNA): TGTGCCTGGAGTACGAGCGGCCCGAATGAGCAGTTCTTC. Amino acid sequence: CAWSTSGPNEQFF. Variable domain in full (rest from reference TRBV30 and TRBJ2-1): SQTIHQWPATLVQPVGSPLSLECTVEGTSNPNLYWYRQAAGRGLQLLFYSVGIGQISSEVPQNLSASRPQDRQFILSSKKLLLSDSGFYLCAWSTSGPNEQFFGPGTRLTVL.

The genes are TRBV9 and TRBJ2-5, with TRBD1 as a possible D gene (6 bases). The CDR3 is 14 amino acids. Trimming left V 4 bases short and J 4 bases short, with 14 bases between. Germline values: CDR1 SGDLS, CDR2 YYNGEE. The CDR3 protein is CASSPQGQGETQYF. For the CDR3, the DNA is TGTGCCAGCAGCCCCCAGGGACAAGGAGAGACCCAGTACTTC.

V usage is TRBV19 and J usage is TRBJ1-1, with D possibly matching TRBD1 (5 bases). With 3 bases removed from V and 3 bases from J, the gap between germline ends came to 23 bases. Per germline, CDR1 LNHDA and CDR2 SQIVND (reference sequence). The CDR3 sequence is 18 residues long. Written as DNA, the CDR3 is TGTGCCAGTAGTATCGACAGCCCGGTATCCCGGAGATACACTGAAGCTTTCTTT. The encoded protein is CASSIDSPVSRRYTEAFF.

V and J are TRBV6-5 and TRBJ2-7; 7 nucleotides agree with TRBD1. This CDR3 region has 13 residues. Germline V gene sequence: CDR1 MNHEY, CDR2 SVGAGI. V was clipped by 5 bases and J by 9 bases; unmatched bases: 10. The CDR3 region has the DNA TGTGCCAGCAGTACCACGACAGGGAACGGGCAGTACTTC. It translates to CASSTTTGNGQYF.

The CDR3 nucleotides are TGTGCCAGCGAAGGGGGGGGCAATGAGCAGTTCTTC. Amino acid sequence: CASEGGGNEQFF. J is TRBJ2-1 and V is TRBV2; D is perhaps TRBD2 (7 bases). V lost 8 bases and J lost 6, with 11 bases in between. The germline gives CDR1 SNHLY, CDR2 FYNNEI. There are 12 residues in the CDR3.

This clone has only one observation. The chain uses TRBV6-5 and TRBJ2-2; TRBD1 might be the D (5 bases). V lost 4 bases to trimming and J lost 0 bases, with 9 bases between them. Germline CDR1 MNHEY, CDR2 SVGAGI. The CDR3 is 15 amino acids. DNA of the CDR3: TGTGCCAGCAGTTTACAGGAGACGAACACCGGGGAGCTGTTTTTT. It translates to CASSLQETNTGELFF.

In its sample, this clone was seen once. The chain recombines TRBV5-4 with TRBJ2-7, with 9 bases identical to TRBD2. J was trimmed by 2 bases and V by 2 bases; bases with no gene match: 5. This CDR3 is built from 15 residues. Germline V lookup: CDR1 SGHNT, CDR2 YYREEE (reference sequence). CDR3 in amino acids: CASSLDSGRTYEQYF. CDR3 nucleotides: TGTGCCAGCAGCTTAGACAGCGGGAGGACCTACGAGCAGTACTTC. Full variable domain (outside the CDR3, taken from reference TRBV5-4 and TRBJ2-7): ETGVTQSPTHLIKTRGQQVTLRCSSQSGHNTVSWYQQALGQGPQFIFQYYREEENGRGNFPPRFSGLQFPNYSSELNVNALELDDSALYLCASSLDSGRTYEQYFGPGTRLTVT.

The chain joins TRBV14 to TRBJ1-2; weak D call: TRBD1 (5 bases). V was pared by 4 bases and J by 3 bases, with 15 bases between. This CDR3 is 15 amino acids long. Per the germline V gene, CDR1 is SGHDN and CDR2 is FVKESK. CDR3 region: CASSRWQGGDYGYTF. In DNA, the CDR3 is TGTGCCAGCAGCCGTTGGCAGGGCGGCGACTATGGCTACACCTTC.

The CDR3 loop is CASSESPGLHTDTQYF. CDR3 DNA: TGCGCCAGCAGTGAGTCACCGGGACTACACACAGATACGCAGTATTTT. V usage is TRBV10-1 and J usage is TRBJ2-3; 7 bases line up with TRBD2. V shed 0 bases and J 2 bases; nucleotides not matched to a gene: 5. The CDR3 totals 16 residues. Germline CDR1 reads WNHNN; CDR2 reads SYGVQD (reference sequence).

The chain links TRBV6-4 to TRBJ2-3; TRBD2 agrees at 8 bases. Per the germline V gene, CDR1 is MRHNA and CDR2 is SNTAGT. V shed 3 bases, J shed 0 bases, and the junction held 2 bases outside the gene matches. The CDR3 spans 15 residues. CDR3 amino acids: CASSEASGSTDTQYF. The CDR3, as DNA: TGTGCCAGCAGTGAGGCTAGCGGGAGCACAGATACGCAGTATTTT.

CDR3 nucleotides: TGTGCCAGTAGTATAGATCTTAGGGACAGGGATAACTATGGCTACACCTTC. This codes for CASSIDLRDRDNYGYTF. V usage is TRBV19 and J usage is TRBJ1-2; TRBD1 agrees at 9 bases. CDR1 LNHDA and CDR2 SQIVND come from the germline V gene (reference sequence). The CDR3 length is 17 residues. V lost 0 bases and J lost 1; bases outside the gene matches: 6.

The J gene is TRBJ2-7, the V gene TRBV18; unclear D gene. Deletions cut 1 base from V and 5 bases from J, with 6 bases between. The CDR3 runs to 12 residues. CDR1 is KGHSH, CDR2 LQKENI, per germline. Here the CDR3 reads CASSPLSNEQYF. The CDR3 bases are TGTGCCAGCTCACCACTGAGCAACGAGCAGTACTTC.

The chain's CDR3 is CASREQGLNTEAFF. The CDR3 coding sequence is TGTGCCAGTAGGGAGCAGGGGTTGAACACTGAAGCTTTCTTT. This chain connects TRBV19 to TRBJ1-1; a possible D gene is TRBD1 (6 bases). V was clipped by 6 bases and J by 0 bases, with 11 bases between them. Germline V gene sequence: CDR1 LNHDA, CDR2 SQIVND (reference sequence). This CDR3 has 14 residues.

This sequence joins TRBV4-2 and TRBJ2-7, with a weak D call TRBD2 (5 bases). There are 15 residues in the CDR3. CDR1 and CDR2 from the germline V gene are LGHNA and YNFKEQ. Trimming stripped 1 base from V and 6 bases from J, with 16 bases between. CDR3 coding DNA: TGTGCCAGCAGCCAAGGGACTTCTTCCACGTCCGAGCAGTACTTC. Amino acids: CASSQGTSSTSEQYF.

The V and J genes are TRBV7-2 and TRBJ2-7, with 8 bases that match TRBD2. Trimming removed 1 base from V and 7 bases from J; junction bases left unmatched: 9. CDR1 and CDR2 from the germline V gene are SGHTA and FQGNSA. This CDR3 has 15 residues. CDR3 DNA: TGTGCCAGCAGCTTAGAGCCTACTAGCGGCGGGGAGCAGTACTTC. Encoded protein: CASSLEPTSGGEQYF.

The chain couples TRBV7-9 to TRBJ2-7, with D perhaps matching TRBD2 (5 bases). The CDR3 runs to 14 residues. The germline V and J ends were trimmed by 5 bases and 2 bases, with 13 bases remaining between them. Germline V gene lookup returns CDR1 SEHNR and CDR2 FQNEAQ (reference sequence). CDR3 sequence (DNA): TGTGCCAGCAGCCCGCCCGCGGGCCCCTACGAGCAGTACTTC. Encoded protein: CASSPPAGPYEQYF.

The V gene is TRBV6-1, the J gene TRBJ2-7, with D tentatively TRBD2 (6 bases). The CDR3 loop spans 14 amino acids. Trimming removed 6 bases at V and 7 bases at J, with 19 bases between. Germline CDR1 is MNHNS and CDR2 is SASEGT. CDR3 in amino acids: CASSLGLALWEQYF. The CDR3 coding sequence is TGTGCCAGCAGCCTTGGGCTAGCGCTCTGGGAGCAGTACTTC.

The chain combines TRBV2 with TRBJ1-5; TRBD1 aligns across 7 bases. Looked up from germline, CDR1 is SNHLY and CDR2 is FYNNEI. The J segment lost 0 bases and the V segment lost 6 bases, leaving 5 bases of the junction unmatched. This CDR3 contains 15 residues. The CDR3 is CASRGGQYSNQPQHF. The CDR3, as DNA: TGTGCCAGCAGGGGGGGACAGTATAGCAATCAGCCCCAGCATTTT.

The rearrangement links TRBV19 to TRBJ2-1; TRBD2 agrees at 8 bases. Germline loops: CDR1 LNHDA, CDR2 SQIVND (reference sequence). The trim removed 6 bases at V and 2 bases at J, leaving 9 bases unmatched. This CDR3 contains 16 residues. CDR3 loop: CASSISKAGAYNEQFF. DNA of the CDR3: TGTGCCAGTAGCATTTCGAAAGCGGGGGCCTACAATGAGCAGTTCTTC. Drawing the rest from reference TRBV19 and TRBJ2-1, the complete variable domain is DGGITQSPKYLFRKEGQNVTLSCEQNLNHDAMYWYRQDPGQGLRLIYYSQIVNDFQKGDIAEGYSVSREKKESFPLTVTSAQKNPTAFYLCASSISKAGAYNEQFFGPGTRLTVL.

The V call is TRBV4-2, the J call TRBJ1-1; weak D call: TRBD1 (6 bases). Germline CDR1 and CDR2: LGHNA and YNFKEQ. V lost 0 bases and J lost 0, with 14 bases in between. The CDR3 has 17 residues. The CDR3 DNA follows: TGTGCCAGCAGCCAAGAGGTAACAGGGTTTATGAACACTGAAGCTTTCTTT. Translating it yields CASSQEVTGFMNTEAFF.

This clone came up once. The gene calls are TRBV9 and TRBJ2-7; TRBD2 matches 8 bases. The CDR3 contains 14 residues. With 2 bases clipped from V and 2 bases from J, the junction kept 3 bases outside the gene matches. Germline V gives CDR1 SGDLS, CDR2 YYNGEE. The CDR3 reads CASSVGGAPYEQYF. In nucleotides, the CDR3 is TGTGCCAGCAGCGTCGGGGGGGCCCCCTACGAGCAGTACTTC.

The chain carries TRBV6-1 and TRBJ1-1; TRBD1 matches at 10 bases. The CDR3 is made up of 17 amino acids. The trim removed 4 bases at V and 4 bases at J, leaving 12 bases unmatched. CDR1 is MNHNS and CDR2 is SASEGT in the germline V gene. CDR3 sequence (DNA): TGTGCCAGCAGTGGACCGGGACAGGGGATGAGGGGCACTGAAGCTTTCTTT. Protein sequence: CASSGPGQGMRGTEAFF.

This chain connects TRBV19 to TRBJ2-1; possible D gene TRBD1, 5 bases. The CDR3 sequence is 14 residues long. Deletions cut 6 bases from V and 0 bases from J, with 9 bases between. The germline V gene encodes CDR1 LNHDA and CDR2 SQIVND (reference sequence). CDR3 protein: CASRGPSSYNEQFF. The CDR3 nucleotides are TGTGCCAGTAGGGGGCCGAGCTCCTACAATGAGCAGTTCTTC. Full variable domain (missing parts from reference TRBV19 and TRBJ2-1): DGGITQSPKYLFRKEGQNVTLSCEQNLNHDAMYWYRQDPGQGLRLIYYSQIVNDFQKGDIAEGYSVSREKKESFPLTVTSAQKNPTAFYLCASRGPSSYNEQFFGPGTRLTVL.